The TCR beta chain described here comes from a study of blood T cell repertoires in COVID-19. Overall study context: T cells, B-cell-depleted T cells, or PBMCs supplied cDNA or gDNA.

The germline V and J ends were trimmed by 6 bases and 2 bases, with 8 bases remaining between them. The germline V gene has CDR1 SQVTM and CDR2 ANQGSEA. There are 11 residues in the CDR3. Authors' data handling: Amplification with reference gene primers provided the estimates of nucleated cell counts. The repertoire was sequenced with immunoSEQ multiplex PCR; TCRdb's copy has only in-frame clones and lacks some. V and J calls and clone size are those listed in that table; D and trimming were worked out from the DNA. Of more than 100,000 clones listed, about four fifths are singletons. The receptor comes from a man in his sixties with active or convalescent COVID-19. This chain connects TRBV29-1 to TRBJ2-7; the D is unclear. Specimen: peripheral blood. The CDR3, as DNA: TGCAGCGTAACCCTAGCCTACGAGCAGTACTTC. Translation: CSVTLAYEQYF.